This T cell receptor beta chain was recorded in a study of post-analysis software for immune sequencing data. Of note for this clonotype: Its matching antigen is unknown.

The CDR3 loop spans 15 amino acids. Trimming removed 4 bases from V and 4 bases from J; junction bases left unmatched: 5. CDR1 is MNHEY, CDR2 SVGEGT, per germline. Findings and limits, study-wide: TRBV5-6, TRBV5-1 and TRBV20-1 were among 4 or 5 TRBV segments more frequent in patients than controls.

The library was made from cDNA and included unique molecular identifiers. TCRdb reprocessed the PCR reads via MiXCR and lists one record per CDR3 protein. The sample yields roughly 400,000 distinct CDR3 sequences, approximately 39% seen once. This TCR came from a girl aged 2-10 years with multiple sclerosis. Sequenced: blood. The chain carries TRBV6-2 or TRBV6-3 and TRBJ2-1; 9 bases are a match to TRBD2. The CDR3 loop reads CASSLAGGKYNEQFF. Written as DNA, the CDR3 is TGTGCCAGCAGTTTGGCGGGGGGGAAATACAATGAGCAGTTCTTC.